Following are 19 T cell receptor beta chains from one sample sequenced in a study of siplizumab effects on memory and regulatory T cells. Assay: immunoSEQ multiplex PCR; the TCRdb copy retains only in-frame clones and omits some. The repertoire consists of approximately 100,000 clones, with around 93% occurring once and the leading ten covering over 0.15%. The sequenced material came from non-Treg CD4+ T cells sorted from blood. The origin of the receptors is a human donor in good health.

The chain links TRBV6-6 to TRBJ2-7; the match to TRBD2 covers 8 bases. The germline V gene has CDR1 MNHNY and CDR2 SVGAGI (reference sequence). This CDR3 spans 14 amino acids. The J segment lost 5 bases and the V segment lost 3 bases, leaving 6 bases of the junction unmatched. CDR3 sequence: CASSYIAGPHEQYF. The CDR3 DNA follows: TGTGCCAGCAGTTATATAGCGGGGCCCCACGAGCAGTACTTC.

This chain connects TRBV4-1 to TRBJ1-5, with 9 nucleotides matching TRBD1. From germline, CDR1 is MGHRA and CDR2 YSYEKL. The V segment lost 5 bases and the J segment 6 bases; nucleotides outside the gene matches: 5. The CDR3 contains 14 residues. CDR3 bases: TGCGCCAGCAGCTCCGGGACAGGGATTCAGCCCCAGCATTTT. Translation gives CASSSGTGIQPQHF.

This clone showed up just once. The V and J genes are TRBV18 and TRBJ1-1, with 9 positions matching TRBD1. V shed 3 bases and J 1 base; nucleotides not matched to a gene: 3. Germline CDR1 is KGHSH and CDR2 is LQKENI. The CDR3 length is 15 residues. The CDR3 is CASSPKGQGNTEAFF. CDR3 in DNA: TGTGCCAGCTCACCTAAGGGACAGGGGAACACTGAAGCTTTCTTT.

In this sample, this clone turned up a few times. The chain combines TRBV29-1 with TRBJ2-1; the match to TRBD2 covers 11 bases. CDR1 is SQVTM, CDR2 ANQGSEA, per germline. V trimming: 8 bases; J trimming: 9 bases; junction bases outside the gene matches: 12. There are 14 residues in the CDR3. The CDR3 reads CSISLSGGAGEQFF. DNA for the CDR3: TGCAGCATCTCACTTAGCGGGGGGGCGGGTGAGCAGTTCTTC.

The gene calls are TRBV28 and TRBJ2-3; D is perhaps TRBD2 (5 bases). Germline CDR1 MDHEN, CDR2 SYDVKM. The CDR3 is 17 residues long. Deletions cut 7 bases from V and 2 bases from J, with 22 bases between. In DNA form, the CDR3 reads TGTGCCAGCAAAAACCCCACTAGACGGGGTATCACAGATACGCAGTATTTT. This gives the protein CASKNPTRRGITDTQYF.

The chain employs TRBV10-3 and TRBJ1-5, with D unresolved. V was cut by 1 base and J by 7 bases, with 14 bases left in between. CDR3 length: 15 amino acids. Germline loops: CDR1 ENHRY, CDR2 SYGVKD. The CDR3 spells CAISEFEGSTQPQHF. The DNA of the CDR3 is TGTGCCATCAGTGAGTTCGAGGGAAGCACCCAGCCCCAGCATTTT.

The chain links TRBV19 to TRBJ1-5; D is undetermined. V lost 2 bases to trimming and J lost 7 bases, with 15 bases between them. CDR3 length: 15 residues. Per the germline V gene, CDR1 is LNHDA and CDR2 is SQIVND (reference sequence). The CDR3 nucleotides read TGTGCCAGTAGTATAACACCGGCCTCGGGGCAGCCCCAGCATTTT. Translation gives CASSITPASGQPQHF.

The gene calls are TRBV7-9 and TRBJ2-7; the D gene is possibly TRBD2 (6 bases). Germline values: CDR1 SEHNR, CDR2 FQNEAQ (reference sequence). V was pared by 1 base and J by 4 bases, with 11 bases between. This CDR3 has 14 residues. The CDR3 region has the DNA TGTGCCAGCAGCTTAGGAGGGACTTTTTACGAGCAGTACTTC. Translation: CASSLGGTFYEQYF.

This chain joins TRBV10-3 and TRBJ1-1, with no clear D. Germline CDR1 ENHRY, CDR2 SYGVKD. The CDR3 runs to 11 residues. V dropped 3 bases and J dropped 11 bases, with 10 bases sitting between them. CDR3 amino acids: CAISDPLSAFF. CDR3 nucleotides: TGTGCCATCAGTGACCCTCTCAGCGCTTTCTTT.

The CDR3 DNA reads as TGTGCCAGCAGCTCCCCCCAGTTGGCGGGGGGGCCGGTCAGGCAGTTCTTC. Translation: CASSSPQLAGGPVRQFF. The chain has TRBV7-3 and TRBJ2-1, with 9 bases lining up with TRBD2. Germline V gene lookup returns CDR1 SGHTA and CDR2 FQGTGA. This CDR3 spans 17 amino acids. Trimming removed 4 bases from V and 12 bases from J; junction bases left unmatched: 19.

This clone was seen a single time. The rearrangement uses TRBV9 and TRBJ2-5; TRBD2 agrees at 12 bases. Germline loops: CDR1 SGDLS, CDR2 YYNGEE. The trim removed 4 bases at V and 2 bases at J, leaving 6 bases unmatched. This CDR3 contains 16 residues. The CDR3 sequence: CASSFGLAGFQETQYF. The DNA for the CDR3 is TGTGCCAGCAGCTTTGGACTAGCGGGGTTTCAAGAGACCCAGTACTTC.

The rearrangement joins TRBV18 to TRBJ2-1; D possibly uses TRBD1 or TRBD2 (6 bases each). The CDR3 consists of 15 residues. The germline V gene has CDR1 KGHSH and CDR2 LQKENI. Trimming took off 4 bases at V and 2 bases at J, with 12 bases between the two ends. CDR3 in DNA: TGTGCCAGCTCACGGTCCGGGGGCGCCTACAATGAGCAGTTCTTC. Translated: CASSRSGGAYNEQFF.

The V gene is TRBV5-6, the J gene TRBJ2-5; D remains unclear. CDR1 and CDR2 (germline): SGHDT, YYEEEE. Deletions cut 0 bases from V and 0 bases from J, with 12 bases between. The CDR3 length is 16 residues. CDR3 DNA sequence: TGTGCCAGCAGCTTGGACACCATCTTGTACCAAGAGACCCAGTACTTC. This sequence encodes CASSLDTILYQETQYF.

This chain joins TRBV6-1 and TRBJ1-5, with 8 positions matching TRBD1. V was clipped by 4 bases and J by 0 bases; unmatched bases: 8. The CDR3 spans 17 residues. Germline V gene data show CDR1 as MNHNS and CDR2 as SASEGT. The CDR3 nucleotides read TGTGCCAGCAGTGGTGGGACAGGAATCTATAGCAATCAGCCCCAGCATTTT. Translation: CASSGGTGIYSNQPQHF.

The chain carries TRBV18 and TRBJ1-5; D gene unclear. This CDR3 spans 16 amino acids. Germline lookup yields CDR1 KGHSH and CDR2 LQKENI. V lost 1 base and J lost 2, with 12 bases in between. The CDR3: CASSPREGGGNQPQHF. The CDR3 bases are TGTGCCAGCTCACCACGGGAGGGCGGGGGCAATCAGCCCCAGCATTTT.

V and J are TRBV30 and TRBJ2-5; D is possibly TRBD1 or TRBD2 (5 bases each). Trimming took 3 bases from V and 5 from J, leaving 16 bases between them. Germline CDR1 GTSNPN, CDR2 SVGIG (reference sequence). The CDR3 spans 14 residues. This chain's CDR3 is CAWRTGTGGETQYF. The CDR3 DNA follows: TGTGCCTGGAGGACCGGGACCGGTGGGGAGACCCAGTACTTC.

The chain recombines TRBV5-5 with TRBJ1-6; tentatively, D is TRBD1 (6 bases). V was clipped by 5 bases and J by 8 bases, with 23 bases between them. The CDR3 loop spans 17 amino acids. The germline CDR1 and CDR2 sequences are SGHKS and YYEKEE (reference sequence). The CDR3 nucleotides read TGTGCCAGCAGGGCGACAGGAACCAATCCCGGGCATTCACCCCTCCACTTT. It specifies CASRATGTNPGHSPLHF. The variable domain in full, completed from reference TRBV5-5 and TRBJ1-6, reads DAGVTQSPTHLIKTRGQQVTLRCSPISGHKSVSWYQQVLGQGPQFIFQYYEKEERGRGNFPDRFSARQFPNYSSELNVNALLLGDSALYLCASRATGTNPGHSPLHFGNGTRLTVT.

The chain employs TRBV18 and TRBJ1-1; D remains ambiguous. Germline CDR1 is KGHSH and CDR2 is LQKENI. The CDR3 is 13 amino acids. Trimming pared 4 bases from V and 1 base from J, leaving 7 bases between. The CDR3 coding sequence is TGTGCCAGCTCACTGCAGAAGAACACTGAAGCTTTCTTT. Its protein is CASSLQKNTEAFF.

This rearrangement joins TRBV13 to TRBJ2-1; 7 bases fit TRBD2. The CDR3 spans 12 residues. Trimming cost V 3 bases and J 7 bases; bases outside gene matches: 0. Germline CDR1 reads PRHDT; CDR2 reads FYEKMQ (reference sequence). The CDR3 nucleotides are TGTGCCAGCAGCTTCGGGGGGAATGAGCAGTTCTTC. It encodes CASSFGGNEQFF.